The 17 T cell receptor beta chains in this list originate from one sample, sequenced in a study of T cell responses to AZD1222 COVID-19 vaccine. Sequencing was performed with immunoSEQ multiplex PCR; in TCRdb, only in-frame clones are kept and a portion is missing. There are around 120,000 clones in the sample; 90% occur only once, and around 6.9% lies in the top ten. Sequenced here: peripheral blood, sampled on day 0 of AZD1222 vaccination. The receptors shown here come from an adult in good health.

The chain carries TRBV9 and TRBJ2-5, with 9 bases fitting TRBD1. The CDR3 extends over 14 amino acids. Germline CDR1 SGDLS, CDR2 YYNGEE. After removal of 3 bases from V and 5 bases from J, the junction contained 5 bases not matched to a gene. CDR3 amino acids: CASSASGTGETQYF. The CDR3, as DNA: TGTGCCAGCAGCGCCTCCGGGACAGGGGAGACCCAGTACTTC.

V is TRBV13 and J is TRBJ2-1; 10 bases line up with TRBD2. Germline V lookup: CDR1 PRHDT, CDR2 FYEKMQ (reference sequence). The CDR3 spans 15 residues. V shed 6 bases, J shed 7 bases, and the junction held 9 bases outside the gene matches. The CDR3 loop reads CASRTAGGPGNEQFF. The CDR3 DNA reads TGTGCCAGCAGGACAGCGGGAGGGCCAGGAAATGAGCAGTTCTTC.

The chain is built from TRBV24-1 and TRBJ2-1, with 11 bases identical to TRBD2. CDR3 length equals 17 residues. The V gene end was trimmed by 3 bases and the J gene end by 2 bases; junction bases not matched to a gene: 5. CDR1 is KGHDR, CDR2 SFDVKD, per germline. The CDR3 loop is CATSDPGTSGTYNEQFF. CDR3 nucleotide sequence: TGTGCCACCAGTGATCCCGGGACTAGCGGAACCTACAATGAGCAGTTCTTC.

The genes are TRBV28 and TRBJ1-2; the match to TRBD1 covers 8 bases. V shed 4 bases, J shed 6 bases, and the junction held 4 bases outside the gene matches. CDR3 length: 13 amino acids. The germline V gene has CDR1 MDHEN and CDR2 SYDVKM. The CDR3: CASSSWTGNGYTF. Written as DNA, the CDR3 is TGTGCCAGCAGTTCCTGGACAGGGAATGGCTACACCTTC.

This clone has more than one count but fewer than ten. CDR3 amino acids: CASSVMGAGGTDTQYF. CDR3 sequence (DNA): TGTGCCAGCAGTGTTATGGGGGCGGGGGGCACAGATACGCAGTATTTT. The chain uses TRBV2 and TRBJ2-3, with a possible D match to TRBD2 (7 bases). The CDR3 has 16 residues. V shed 4 bases and J shed 1 base, with 15 bases lying between them. Germline V lookup: CDR1 SNHLY, CDR2 FYNNEI. Complete variable domain (other parts from reference TRBV2 and TRBJ2-3): EPEVTQTPSHQVTQMGQEVILRCVPISNHLYFYWYRQILGQKVEFLVSFYNNEISEKSEIFDDQFSVERPDGSNFTLKIRSTKLEDSAMYFCASSVMGAGGTDTQYFGPGTRLTVL.

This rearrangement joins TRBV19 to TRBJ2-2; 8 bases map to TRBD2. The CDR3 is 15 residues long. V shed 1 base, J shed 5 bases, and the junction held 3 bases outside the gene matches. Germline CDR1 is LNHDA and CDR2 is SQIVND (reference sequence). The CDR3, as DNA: TGTGCCAGTAGTATAGCGGGAGGGCCAACCGGGGAGCTGTTTTTT. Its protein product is CASSIAGGPTGELFF.

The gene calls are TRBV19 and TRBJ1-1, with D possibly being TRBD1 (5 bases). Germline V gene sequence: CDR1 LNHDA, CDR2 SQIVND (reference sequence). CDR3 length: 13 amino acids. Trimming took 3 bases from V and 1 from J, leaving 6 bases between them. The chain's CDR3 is CASSIGGNTEAFF. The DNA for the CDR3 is TGTGCCAGTAGTATTGGGGGGAACACTGAAGCTTTCTTT.

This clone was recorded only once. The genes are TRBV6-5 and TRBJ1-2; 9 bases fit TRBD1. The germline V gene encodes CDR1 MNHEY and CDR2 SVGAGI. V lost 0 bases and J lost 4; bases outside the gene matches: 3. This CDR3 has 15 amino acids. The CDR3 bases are TGTGCCAGCAGTTACTCGACAGGGGGGGCCTATGGCTACACCTTC. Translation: CASSYSTGGAYGYTF.

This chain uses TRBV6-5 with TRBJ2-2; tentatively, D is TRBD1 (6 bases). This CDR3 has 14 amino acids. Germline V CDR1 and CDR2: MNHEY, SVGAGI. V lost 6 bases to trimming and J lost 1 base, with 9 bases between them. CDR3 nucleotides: TGTGCCAGCAGGCTGGGACAGAACACCGGGGAGCTGTTTTTT. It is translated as CASRLGQNTGELFF.

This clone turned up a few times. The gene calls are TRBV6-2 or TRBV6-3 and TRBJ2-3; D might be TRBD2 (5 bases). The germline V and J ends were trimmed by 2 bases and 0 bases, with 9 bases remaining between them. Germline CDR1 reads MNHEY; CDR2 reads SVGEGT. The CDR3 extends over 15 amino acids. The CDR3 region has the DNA TGTGCCAGCAGTTACAGGGAGACTAGCACAGATACGCAGTATTTT. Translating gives CASSYRETSTDTQYF.

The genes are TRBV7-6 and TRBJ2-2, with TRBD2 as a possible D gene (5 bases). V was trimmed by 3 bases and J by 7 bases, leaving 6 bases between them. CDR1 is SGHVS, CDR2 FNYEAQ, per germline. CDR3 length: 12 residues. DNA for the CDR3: TGTGCCAGCAGCTTGAGGGTCGGGGAGCTGTTTTTT. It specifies CASSLRVGELFF.

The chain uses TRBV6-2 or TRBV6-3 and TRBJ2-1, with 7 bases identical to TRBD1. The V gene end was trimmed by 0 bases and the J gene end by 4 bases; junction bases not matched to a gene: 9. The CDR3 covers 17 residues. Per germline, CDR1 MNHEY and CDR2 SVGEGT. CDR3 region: CASSYSPLTGLYNEQFF. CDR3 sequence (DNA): TGTGCCAGCAGTTACTCGCCTTTGACAGGGTTATACAATGAGCAGTTCTTC.

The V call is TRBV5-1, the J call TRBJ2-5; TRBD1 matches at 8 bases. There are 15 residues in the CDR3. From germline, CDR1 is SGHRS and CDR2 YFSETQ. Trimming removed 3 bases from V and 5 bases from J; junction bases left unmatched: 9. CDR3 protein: CASSSGQGLWETQYF. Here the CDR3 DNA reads TGCGCCAGCAGCTCTGGACAGGGTCTATGGGAGACCCAGTACTTC.

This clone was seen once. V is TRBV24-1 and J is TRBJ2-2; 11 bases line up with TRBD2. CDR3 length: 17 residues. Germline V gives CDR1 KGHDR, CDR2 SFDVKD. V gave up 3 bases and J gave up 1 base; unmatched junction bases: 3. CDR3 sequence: CATSDPGTSGNTGELFF. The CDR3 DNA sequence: TGTGCCACCAGTGATCCGGGGACTAGCGGGAACACCGGGGAGCTGTTTTTT.

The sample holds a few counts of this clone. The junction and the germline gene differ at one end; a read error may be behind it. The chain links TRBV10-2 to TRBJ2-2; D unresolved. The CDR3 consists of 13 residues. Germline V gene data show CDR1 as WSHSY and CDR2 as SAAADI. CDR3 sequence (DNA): TGCGCCAGCTGTGACTTCTACACCGGGGAGCTGTTTTTT. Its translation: CASCDFYTGELFF.

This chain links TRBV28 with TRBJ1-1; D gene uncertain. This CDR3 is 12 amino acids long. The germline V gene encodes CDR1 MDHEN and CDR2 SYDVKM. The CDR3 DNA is TGTCTTAGTAGGGCGATGAACACTGAAGCTTTCTTT. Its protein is CLSRAMNTEAFF. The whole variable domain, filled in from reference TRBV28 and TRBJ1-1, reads DVKVTQSSRYLVKRTGEKVFLECVQDMDHENMFWYRQDPGLGLRLIYFSYDVKMKEKGDIPEGYSVSREKKERFSLILESASTNQTSMYLCLSRAMNTEAFFGQGTRLTVV.

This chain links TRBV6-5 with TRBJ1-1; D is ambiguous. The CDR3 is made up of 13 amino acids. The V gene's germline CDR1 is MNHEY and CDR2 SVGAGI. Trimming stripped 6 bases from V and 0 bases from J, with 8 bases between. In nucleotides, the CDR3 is TGTGCCAGCAGCTCCTGGGTGAACACTGAAGCTTTCTTT. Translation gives CASSSWVNTEAFF.